Here is one T cell receptor beta chain with its context. Its cognate antigen has yet to be identified. The record has no base qualities; no much larger clone is one base away. This entry comes from a study of control samples from healthy donors and cancer patients (TCRdb year 2020). The protocol used for the library was the immunoSEQ multiplex PCR assay. This immuneACCESS table, as held by TCRdb, lists in-frame sequences with V and J called but not all clones. Of the missing ones, under half trace to an unresolved V gene in checked studies; the others have no known cause. The sample yields 150,000 or so clones; approximately 92% were counted once. The ten most abundant clones make up 2% to 3% of the sample. From its cysteine to its phenylalanine, the CDR3 spans 15 amino acids. Just CDR3 DNA is preserved here, 45 bases in frame from base 1.

What was sequenced was blood. The chain was built from TRBV21-1 and TRBJ2-7. TRBV21-1 is listed as a pseudogene. The source is a man aged 40-49 years in good health. CDR3 loop: CASSVRDPKSNEQYF. The nucleotides are TGTGCCAGCAGCGTCCGGGACCCAAAGTCGAACGAGCAGTACTTC.